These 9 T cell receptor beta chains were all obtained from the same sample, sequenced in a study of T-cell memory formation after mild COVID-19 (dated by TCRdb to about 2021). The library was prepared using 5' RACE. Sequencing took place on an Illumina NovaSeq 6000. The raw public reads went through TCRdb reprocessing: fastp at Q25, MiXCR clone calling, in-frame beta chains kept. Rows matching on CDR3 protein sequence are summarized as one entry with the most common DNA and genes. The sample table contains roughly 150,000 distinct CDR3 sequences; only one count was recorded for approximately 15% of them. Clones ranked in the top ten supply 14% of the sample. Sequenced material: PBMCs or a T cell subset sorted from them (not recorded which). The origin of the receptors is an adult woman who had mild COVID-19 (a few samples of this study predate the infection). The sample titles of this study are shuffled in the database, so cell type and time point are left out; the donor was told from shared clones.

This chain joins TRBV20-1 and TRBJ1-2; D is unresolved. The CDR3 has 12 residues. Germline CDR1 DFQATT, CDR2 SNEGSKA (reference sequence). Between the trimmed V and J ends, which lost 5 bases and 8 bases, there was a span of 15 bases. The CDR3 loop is CSAAEDERGYTF. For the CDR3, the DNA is TGCAGTGCTGCAGAGGACGAACGGGGCTACACCTTC.

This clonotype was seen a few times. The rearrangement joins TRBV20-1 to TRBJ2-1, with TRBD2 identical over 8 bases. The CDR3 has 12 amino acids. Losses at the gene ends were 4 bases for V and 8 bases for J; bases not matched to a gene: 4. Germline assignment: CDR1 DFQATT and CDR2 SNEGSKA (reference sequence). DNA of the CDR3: TGCAGTGCTACGGGACTAGTGTATGAGCAGTTCTTC. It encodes CSATGLVYEQFF.

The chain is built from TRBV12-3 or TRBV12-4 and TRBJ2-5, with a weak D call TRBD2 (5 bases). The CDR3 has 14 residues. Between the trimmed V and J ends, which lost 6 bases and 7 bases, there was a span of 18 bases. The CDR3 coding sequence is TGTGCCAGCAGCCAACGGGCCGCCGCGGGGACCCAGTACTTC. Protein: CASSQRAAAGTQYF.

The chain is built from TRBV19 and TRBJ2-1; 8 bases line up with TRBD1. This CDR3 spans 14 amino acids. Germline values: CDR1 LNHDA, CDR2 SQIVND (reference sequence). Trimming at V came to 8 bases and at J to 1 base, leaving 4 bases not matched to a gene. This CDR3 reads CASEGTGSYNEQFF. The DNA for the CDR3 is TGTGCCAGTGAAGGGACAGGATCCTACAATGAGCAGTTCTTC.

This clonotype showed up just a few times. This chain's CDR3 is CASSLDRGRRLAREQFF. The CDR3, as DNA: TGCGCCAGCAGCTTGGATAGGGGGCGGAGACTAGCGCGCGAGCAGTTCTTC. The rearrangement joins TRBV5-1 to TRBJ2-1; weak D call: TRBD2 (8 bases). V was clipped by 0 bases and J by 10 bases, with 23 bases between them. The germline V gene has CDR1 SGHRS and CDR2 YFSETQ. The CDR3 contains 17 residues.

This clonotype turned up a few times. The CDR3 is CSAREQTPWAFF. The CDR3 nucleotides are TGCAGTGCTAGAGAACAGACCCCTTGGGCTTTCTTT. The rearrangement joins TRBV20-1 to TRBJ1-1, with D unclear. The CDR3 totals 12 residues. Trimming stripped 0 bases from V and 11 bases from J, with 13 bases between. Germline loops: CDR1 DFQATT, CDR2 SNEGSKA (reference sequence).

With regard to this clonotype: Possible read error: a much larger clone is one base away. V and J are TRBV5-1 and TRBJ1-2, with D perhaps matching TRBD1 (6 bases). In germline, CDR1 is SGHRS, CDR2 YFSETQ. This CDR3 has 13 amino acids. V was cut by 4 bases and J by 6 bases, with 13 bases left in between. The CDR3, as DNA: TGCGCCAGCAGCGAGGGGGAAGCGGATGGCTACACCTTC. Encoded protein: CASSEGEADGYTF.

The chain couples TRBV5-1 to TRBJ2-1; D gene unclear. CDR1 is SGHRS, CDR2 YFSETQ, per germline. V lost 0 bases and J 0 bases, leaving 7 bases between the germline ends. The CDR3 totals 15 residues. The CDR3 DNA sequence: TGCGCCAGCAGCTTGGCCGTCCCCTCCTACAATGAGCAGTTCTTC. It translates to CASSLAVPSYNEQFF.

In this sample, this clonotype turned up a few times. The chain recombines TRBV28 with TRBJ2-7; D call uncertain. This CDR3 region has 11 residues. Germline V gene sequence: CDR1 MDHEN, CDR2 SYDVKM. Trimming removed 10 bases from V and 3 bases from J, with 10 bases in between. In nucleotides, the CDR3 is TGTGCCACCTCTCAGAACTACGAGCAGTACTTC. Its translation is CATSQNYEQYF.